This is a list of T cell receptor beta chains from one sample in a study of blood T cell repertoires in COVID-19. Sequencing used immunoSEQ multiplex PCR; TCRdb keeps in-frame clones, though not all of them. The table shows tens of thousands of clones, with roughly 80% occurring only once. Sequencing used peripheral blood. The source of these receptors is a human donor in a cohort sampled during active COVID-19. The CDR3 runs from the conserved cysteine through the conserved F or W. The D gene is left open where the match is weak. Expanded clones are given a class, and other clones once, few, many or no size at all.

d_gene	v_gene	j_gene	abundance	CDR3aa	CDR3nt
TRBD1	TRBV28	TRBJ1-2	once	CASSLGTGFRGYTF	TGTGCCAGCAGCCTGGGGACAGGGTTCCGTGGCTACACCTTC
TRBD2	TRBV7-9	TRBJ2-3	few	CASSLVGRAADTQYF	TGTGCCAGCAGCTTAGTAGGGAGGGCCGCAGATACGCAGTATTTT
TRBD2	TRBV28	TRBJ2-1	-	CASSWTSGSHEQFF	TGTGCCAGCAGTTGGACTAGCGGGAGCCATGAGCAGTTCTTC
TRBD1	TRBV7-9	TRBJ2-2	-	CASSPTGEHGELFF	TGTGCCAGCAGCCCAACAGGGGAGCACGGGGAGCTGTTTTTT
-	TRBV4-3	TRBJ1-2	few	CASSQVKRQRPNYGYTF	TGCGCCAGCAGCCAAGTTAAGAGACAAAGGCCTAACTATGGCTACACCTTC
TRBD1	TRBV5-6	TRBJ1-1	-	CASSLAGTGLVSAFF	TGTGCCAGCAGCTTGGCCGGGACAGGGCTTGTATCAGCTTTCTTT
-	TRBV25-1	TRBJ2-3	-	CASSEWNRPDTQYF	TGTGCCAGCAGTGAATGGAACAGACCAGATACGCAGTATTTT
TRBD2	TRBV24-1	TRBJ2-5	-	CATSDPAGALETQYF	TGTGCCACCAGTGACCCAGCGGGGGCTTTAGAGACCCAGTACTTC
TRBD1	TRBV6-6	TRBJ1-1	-	CASTVDRGTEAFF	TGTGCCAGCACGGTGGACAGGGGAACTGAAGCTTTCTTT
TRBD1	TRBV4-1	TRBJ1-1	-	CASRAGQGARFSEAFF	TGCGCCAGCAGGGCGGGACAGGGGGCGCGTTTTTCCGAAGCTTTCTTT
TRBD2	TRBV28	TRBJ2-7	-	CASSFSSGTSEQYF	TGTGCCAGCAGTTTCTCTAGCGGGACATCGGAGCAGTACTTC
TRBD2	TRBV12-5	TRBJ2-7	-	CASGYLPSGGRYEQYF	TGTGCTAGTGGTTACCTCCCCTCGGGGGGACGCTACGAGCAGTACTTC
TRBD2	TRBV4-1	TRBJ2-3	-	CASSHAGVETQYF	TGCGCCAGCAGCCATGCGGGAGTAGAAACGCAGTATTTT
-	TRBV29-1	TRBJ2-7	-	CSARGQTYPYEQYF	TGCAGCGCTCGCGGGCAGACTTACCCCTACGAGCAGTACTTC
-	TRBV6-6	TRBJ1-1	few	CASGGYTEAFF	TGTGCCAGCGGAGGTTACACTGAAGCTTTCTTT
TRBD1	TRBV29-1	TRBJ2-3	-	CSVREGGAGDTQYF	TGCAGCGTTAGAGAAGGGGGCGCGGGAGATACGCAGTATTTT
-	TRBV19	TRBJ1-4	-	CASSTYGTQKRNEKLFF	TGTGCCAGTAGTACTTACGGGACACAGAAGAGGAATGAAAAACTGTTTTTT
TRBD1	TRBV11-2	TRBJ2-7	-	CASSNTGGDSYEQYF	TGTGCCAGCAGCAACACAGGGGGTGACTCCTACGAGCAGTACTTC
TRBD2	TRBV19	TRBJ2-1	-	CASSIGAGGRSYNEQFF	TGTGCCAGTAGTATAGGGGCGGGAGGACGGTCCTACAATGAGCAGTTCTTC
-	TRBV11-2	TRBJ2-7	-	CASAVATYEQYF	TGTGCCAGCGCGGTGGCAACATACGAGCAGTACTTC
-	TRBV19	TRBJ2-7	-	CASSPWGGRQYF	TGTGCCAGTAGTCCTTGGGGGGGCCGGCAGTACTTC
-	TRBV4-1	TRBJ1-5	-	CASSYRSENQPQHF	TGCGCCAGCAGCTATCGGAGCGAGAATCAGCCCCAGCATTTT
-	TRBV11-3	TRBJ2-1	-	CASSKPLAWVIGSYNEQFF	TGTGCCAGCAGCAAGCCACTAGCCTGGGTTATCGGCTCCTACAATGAGCAGTTCTTC
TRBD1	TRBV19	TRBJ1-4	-	CATRDRGEANEKLFF	TGTGCCACCAGGGACAGGGGGGAAGCTAATGAAAAACTGTTTTTT
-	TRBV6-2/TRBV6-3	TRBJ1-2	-	CASSYSTRGYTF	TGTGCCAGCAGTTACTCTACTCGAGGCTACACCTTC
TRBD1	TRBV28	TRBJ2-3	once	CASTLGRDRVADTQYF	TGTGCCAGCACTCTCGGCCGGGACAGGGTCGCAGATACGCAGTATTTT
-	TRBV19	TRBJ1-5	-	CASSLWGLQPQHF	TGTGCCAGTAGTCTTTGGGGGCTTCAGCCCCAGCATTTT
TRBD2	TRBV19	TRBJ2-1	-	CASSSLAEANEQFF	TGTGCCAGTAGTAGCCTAGCGGAGGCAAATGAGCAGTTCTTC
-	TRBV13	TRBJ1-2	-	CASSLESWGAGRLYGYTF	TGTGCCAGCAGCTTGGAGTCCTGGGGCGCCGGACGCCTCTATGGCTACACCTTC
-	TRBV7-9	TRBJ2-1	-	CAEGISSYNEQFF	TGTGCCGAGGGTATTAGCTCCTACAATGAGCAGTTCTTC
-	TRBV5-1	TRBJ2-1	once	CASSPNKDNEQFF	TGCGCCAGCAGCCCAAACAAAGACAATGAGCAGTTCTTC
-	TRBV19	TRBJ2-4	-	CASSGQRTLAKNIQYF	TGTGCCAGTAGTGGCCAGCGAACCCTAGCCAAAAACATTCAGTACTTC
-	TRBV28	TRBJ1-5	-	CASSLAGAYNQPQHF	TGTGCCAGCAGTTTAGCAGGGGCCTACAATCAGCCCCAGCATTTT
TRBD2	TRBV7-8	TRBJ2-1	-	CASSLGLAAYNEQFF	TGTGCCAGCAGCTTAGGGCTAGCGGCCTACAATGAGCAGTTCTTC
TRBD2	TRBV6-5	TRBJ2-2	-	CASRTSGRFSGELFF	TGTGCCAGCAGGACGAGCGGGAGGTTTTCAGGGGAGCTGTTTTTT
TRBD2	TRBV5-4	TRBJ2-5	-	CASALNTVAGEQETQYF	TGTGCCAGCGCTTTGAACACGGTAGCGGGAGAACAAGAGACCCAGTACTTC
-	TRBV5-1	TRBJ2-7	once	CASSYGGREQYF	TGCGCCAGCAGCTACGGGGGGCGTGAGCAGTACTTC
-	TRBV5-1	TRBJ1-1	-	CASSLTGPSLGTEAFF	TGCGCCAGCAGCTTGACAGGGCCCTCCCTGGGGACTGAAGCTTTCTTT
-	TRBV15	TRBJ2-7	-	CATSIPPSGEQYF	TGTGCCACCAGCATTCCTCCGTCCGGCGAGCAGTACTTC
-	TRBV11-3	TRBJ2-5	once	CASSLSPNQETQYF	TGTGCCAGCAGCTTGAGTCCAAACCAAGAGACCCAGTACTTC
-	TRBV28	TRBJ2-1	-	CASSSQGRDEQFF	TGTGCCAGCAGTTCACAGGGACGCGATGAGCAGTTCTTC
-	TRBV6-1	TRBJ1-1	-	CASSESGYATEAFF	TGTGCCAGCAGTGAATCAGGGTACGCCACTGAAGCTTTCTTT
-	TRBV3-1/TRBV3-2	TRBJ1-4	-	CASSPTGLTSGLFF	TGTGCCAGCAGCCCAACGGGCCTTACTAGCGGCTTATTTTTT
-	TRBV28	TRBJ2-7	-	CASGLRLEQYF	TGTGCCAGCGGCCTGCGGCTCGAGCAGTACTTC
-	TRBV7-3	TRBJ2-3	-	CASSLVSTSTDTQYF	TGTGCCAGCAGCTTAGTGAGTACTAGCACAGATACGCAGTATTTT
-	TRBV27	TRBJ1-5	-	CASSKTEGQPQHF	TGTGCCAGCAGTAAGACAGAAGGTCAGCCCCAGCATTTT
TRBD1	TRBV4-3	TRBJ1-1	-	CASSRGQGGGAAFF	TGCGCCAGCAGCCGGGGACAGGGTGGGGGGGCCGCTTTCTTT
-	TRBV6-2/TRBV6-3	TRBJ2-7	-	CASSYSKLNREWMDEQYF	TGTGCCAGCAGTTACTCGAAACTAAACAGGGAATGGATGGACGAGCAGTACTTC
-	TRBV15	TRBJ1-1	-	CATSRVGGTEAFF	TGTGCCACCAGCAGAGTAGGGGGCACTGAAGCTTTCTTT
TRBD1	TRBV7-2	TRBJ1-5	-	CASSPNRGNQPQHF	TGTGCCAGCAGCCCCAACAGGGGTAATCAGCCCCAGCATTTT